The sequence of this T cell receptor beta chain was determined in a study of radiation and T cells in renal cell carcinoma. Points from the study as a whole: Top tumor clonotypes rose in blood 2 weeks post-radiation, then contracted.

Produced via immunoSEQ multiplex PCR; TCRdb's table is partial and in-frame only. The data hold around 180,000 clones, with roughly 90% observed a single time. As to time point: blood 4 weeks post-SBRT, at nephrectomy. Documented treatment: 15 Gy SBRT to primary tumor, nephrectomy 4 weeks later. Nephrectomy followed 15 Gy stereotactic body radiation by 4 weeks. Trimming pared 6 bases from V and 5 bases from J, leaving 15 bases between. CDR1 is SGHRS and CDR2 is YFSETQ in the germline V gene. The CDR3 loop spans 14 amino acids. This clone was counted only a few times. Its matching antigen is unknown. The sample in question was blood, obtained from a patient whose treatment included radiotherapy and nephrectomy. The chain carries TRBV5-1 and TRBJ2-1; the D gene is possibly TRBD2 (6 bases). This clonotype originated in a woman between 45 and 60 years old with renal cell carcinoma. As DNA, the CDR3 is TGCGCCAGCACAGGACTGGAGGGCAACAATGAGCAGTTCTTC. Translation: CASTGLEGNNEQFF.